The clone carrying this TCR beta chain was detected ten times or more. This sample was included in a study of early T cells in non-severe SARS-CoV-2 infection. Background on the study: Sequencing was performed on bulk RNA from unsorted whole blood, leaving chains unpaired.

The CDR3 contains 16 residues. V was clipped by 3 bases and J by 2 bases, with 15 bases between them. The germline V gene encodes CDR1 SGHKS and CDR2 YYEKEE (reference sequence). One entry per CDR3 protein results from TCRdb running MiXCR on the 5' RACE reads. Of approximately 62,000 distinct CDR3 sequences listed, around 12% were seen once; the top ten hold roughly 4.2%. This rearrangement joins TRBV5-5 to TRBJ1-3; possible D gene TRBD1, 6 bases. Sequenced input: whole blood. This receptor was taken from an adult who was a healthcare worker with PCR-confirmed SARS-CoV-2 infection or an uninfected control (not recorded which). The CDR3 nucleotides are TGTGCCAGCAGCTCCGATCCACAGGGCCCTGGAAACACCATATATTTT. Its protein product is CASSSDPQGPGNTIYF.